The table lists the clone carrying this T cell receptor beta chain with a few counts. V was pared by 8 bases and J by 4 bases, with 9 bases of the junction left unmatched. This CDR3 comprises 15 residues. Germline V gene sequence: CDR1 SEHNR, CDR2 FQNEAQ (reference sequence). This entry belongs to a study of T-cell memory formation after mild COVID-19. TCRdb reanalysed the 5' RACE reads using MiXCR and keeps one entry per CDR3 protein. The sample holds hundreds of thousands of distinct CDR3 sequences, just under 20% seen once. Sequences were obtained from PBMCs or a T cell subset sorted from them (not recorded which). This sequence was found in a young man who had mild COVID-19 (a few samples of this study predate the infection). Cell type and time point are not known. The V and J genes are TRBV7-9 and TRBJ2-1; 9 bases are shared with TRBD2. This chain's CDR3 is CASWASGTIYNEQFF. CDR3 sequence (DNA): TGTGCCAGCTGGGCTAGCGGGACTATTTACAATGAGCAGTTCTTC.